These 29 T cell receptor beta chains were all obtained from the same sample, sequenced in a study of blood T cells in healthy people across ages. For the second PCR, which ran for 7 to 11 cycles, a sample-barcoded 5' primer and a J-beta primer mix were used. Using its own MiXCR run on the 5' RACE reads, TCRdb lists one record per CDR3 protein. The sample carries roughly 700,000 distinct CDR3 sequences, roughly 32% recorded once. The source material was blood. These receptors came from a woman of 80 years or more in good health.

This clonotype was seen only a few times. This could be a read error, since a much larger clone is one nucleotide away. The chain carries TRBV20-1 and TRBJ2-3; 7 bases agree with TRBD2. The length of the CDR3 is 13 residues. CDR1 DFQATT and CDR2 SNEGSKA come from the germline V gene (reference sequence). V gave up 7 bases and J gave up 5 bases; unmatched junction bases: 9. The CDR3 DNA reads TGCAGTGGAGAACGGGGGGTTCAAGATACGCAGTATTTT. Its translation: CSGERGVQDTQYF.

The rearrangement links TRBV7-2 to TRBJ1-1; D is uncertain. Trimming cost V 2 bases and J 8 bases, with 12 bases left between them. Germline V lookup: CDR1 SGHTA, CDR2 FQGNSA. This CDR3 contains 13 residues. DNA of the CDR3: TGTGCCAGCAGCTTAATTGGGCGCGGGGAAGCTTTCTTT. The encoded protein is CASSLIGRGEAFF. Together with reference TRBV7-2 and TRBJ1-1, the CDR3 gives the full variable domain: GAGVSQSPSNKVTEKGKDVELRCDPISGHTALYWYRQSLGQGLEFLIYFQGNSAPDKSGLPSDRFSAERTGGSVSTLTIQRTQQEDSAVYLCASSLIGRGEAFFGQGTRLTVV.

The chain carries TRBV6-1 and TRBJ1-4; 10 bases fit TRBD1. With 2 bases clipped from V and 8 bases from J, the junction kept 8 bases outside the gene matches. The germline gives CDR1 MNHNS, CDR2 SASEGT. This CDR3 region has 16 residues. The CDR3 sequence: CASSELLGTGVEKLFF. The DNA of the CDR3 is TGTGCCAGCAGTGAATTATTAGGGACAGGGGTAGAAAAACTGTTTTTT.

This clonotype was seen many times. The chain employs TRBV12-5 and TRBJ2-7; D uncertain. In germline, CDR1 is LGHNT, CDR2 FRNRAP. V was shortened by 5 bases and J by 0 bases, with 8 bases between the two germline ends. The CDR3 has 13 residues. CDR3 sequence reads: CASGPPSSYEQYF. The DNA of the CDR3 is TGTGCTAGTGGTCCCCCCAGCTCCTACGAGCAGTACTTC.

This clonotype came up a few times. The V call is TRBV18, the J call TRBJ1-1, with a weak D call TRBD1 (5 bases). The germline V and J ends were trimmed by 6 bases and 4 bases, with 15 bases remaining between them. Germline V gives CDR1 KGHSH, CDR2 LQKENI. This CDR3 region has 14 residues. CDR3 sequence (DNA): TGTGCCAGCTCGGGTCAGGGATTGGGCACTGAAGCTTTCTTT. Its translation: CASSGQGLGTEAFF.

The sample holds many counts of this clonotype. Written as DNA, the CDR3 is TGTGCCAGCAGCGCACAGGTTAAAAATGAAAAACTGTTTTTT. Protein sequence: CASSAQVKNEKLFF. The genes are TRBV7-8 and TRBJ1-4; tentative D call: TRBD1 (5 bases). The CDR3 runs to 14 residues. The germline gives CDR1 SGHVS, CDR2 FQNEAQ. V was trimmed by 5 bases and J by 5 bases, leaving 12 bases between them.

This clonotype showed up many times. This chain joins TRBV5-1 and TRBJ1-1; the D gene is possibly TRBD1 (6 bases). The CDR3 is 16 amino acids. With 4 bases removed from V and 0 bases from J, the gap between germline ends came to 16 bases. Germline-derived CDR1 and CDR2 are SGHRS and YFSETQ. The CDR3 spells CASSASSGALNTEAFF. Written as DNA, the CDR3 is TGCGCCAGCAGCGCTTCCTCGGGGGCTCTGAACACTGAAGCTTTCTTT.

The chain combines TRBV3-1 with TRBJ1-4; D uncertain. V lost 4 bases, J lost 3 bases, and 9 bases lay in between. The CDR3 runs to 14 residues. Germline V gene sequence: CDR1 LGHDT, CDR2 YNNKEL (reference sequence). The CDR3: CASSLGSSNEKLFF. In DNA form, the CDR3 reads TGTGCCAGCAGCCTGGGCTCATCTAATGAAAAACTGTTTTTT. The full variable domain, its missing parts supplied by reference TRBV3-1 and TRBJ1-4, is DTAVSQTPKYLVTQMGNDKSIKCEQNLGHDTMYWYKQDSKKFLKIMFSYNNKELIINETVPNRFSPKSPDKAHLNLHINSLELGDSAVYFCASSLGSSNEKLFFGSGTQLSVL.

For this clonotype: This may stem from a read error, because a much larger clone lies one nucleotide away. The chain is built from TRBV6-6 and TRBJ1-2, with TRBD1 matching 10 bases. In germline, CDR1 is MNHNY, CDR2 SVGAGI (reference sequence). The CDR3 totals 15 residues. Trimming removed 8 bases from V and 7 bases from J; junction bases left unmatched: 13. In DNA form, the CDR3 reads TGTGCCAGCGGTTCGAACCGGGACAGGGGAAGTGGCTACACCTTC. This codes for CASGSNRDRGSGYTF.

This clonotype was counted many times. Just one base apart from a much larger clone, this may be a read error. DNA of the CDR3: TGCGCCAGCAGCTGGGGGCTAGCCCGGGAGACCCAGTACTTC. This gives the protein CASSWGLARETQYF. The chain uses TRBV5-1 and TRBJ2-5, with D possibly matching TRBD1 (6 bases). Trimming stripped 3 bases from V and 5 bases from J, with 14 bases between. Looked up from germline, CDR1 is SGHRS and CDR2 is YFSETQ. The CDR3 extends over 14 amino acids.

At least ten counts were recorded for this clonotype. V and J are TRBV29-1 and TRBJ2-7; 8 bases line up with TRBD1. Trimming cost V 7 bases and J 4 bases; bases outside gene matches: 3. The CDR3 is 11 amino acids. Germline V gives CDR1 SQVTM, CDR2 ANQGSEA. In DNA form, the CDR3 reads TGCAGCGCTCAGGGGGCTTACGAGCAGTACTTC. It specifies CSAQGAYEQYF.

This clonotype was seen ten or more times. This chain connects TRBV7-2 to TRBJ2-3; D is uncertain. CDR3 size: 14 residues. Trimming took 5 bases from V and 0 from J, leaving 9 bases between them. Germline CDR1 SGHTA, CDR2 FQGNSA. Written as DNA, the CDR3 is TGTGCCAGCAGCGTTAGCCTTAGCACAGATACGCAGTATTTT. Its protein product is CASSVSLSTDTQYF.

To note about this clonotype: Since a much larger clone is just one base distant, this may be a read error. In DNA, the CDR3 is TGCGCCAGCAGCTTGATGGCCGAAGAGACCCAGTTCTTC. As protein: CASSLMAEETQFF. The chain uses TRBV5-1 and TRBJ2-5; D is ambiguous. The DNA end is a closer match to TRBJ2-1, so the J assignment may be wrong. Germline lookup yields CDR1 SGHRS and CDR2 YFSETQ. This CDR3 comprises 13 residues.

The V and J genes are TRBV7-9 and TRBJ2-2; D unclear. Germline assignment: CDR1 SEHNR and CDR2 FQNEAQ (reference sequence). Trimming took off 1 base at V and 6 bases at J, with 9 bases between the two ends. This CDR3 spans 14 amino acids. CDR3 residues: CASSLGLGSGELFF. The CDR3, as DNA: TGTGCCAGCAGCTTAGGCCTGGGTTCCGGGGAGCTGTTTTTT.

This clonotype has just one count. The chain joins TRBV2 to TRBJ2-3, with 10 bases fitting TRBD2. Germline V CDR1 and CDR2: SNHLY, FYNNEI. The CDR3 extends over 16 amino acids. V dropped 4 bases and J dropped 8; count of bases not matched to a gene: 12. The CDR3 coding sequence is TGTGCCAGCAGTGTGGGTAGCGGGGGGCCCGCAGGTACGCAGTATTTT. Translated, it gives CASSVGSGGPAGTQYF.

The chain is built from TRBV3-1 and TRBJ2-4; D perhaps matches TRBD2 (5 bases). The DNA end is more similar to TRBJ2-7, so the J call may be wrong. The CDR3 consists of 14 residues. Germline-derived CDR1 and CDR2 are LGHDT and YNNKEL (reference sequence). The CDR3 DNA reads TGTGCCAGCAGCCAGTACCGGGGTCTCTACGAGCAGTACTTC. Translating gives CASSQYRGLYEQYF.

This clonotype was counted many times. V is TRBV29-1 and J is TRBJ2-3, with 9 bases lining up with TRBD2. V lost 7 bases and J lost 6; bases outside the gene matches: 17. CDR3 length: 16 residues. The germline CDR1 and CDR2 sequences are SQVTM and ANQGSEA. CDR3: CSADPGRGGAEDTQYF. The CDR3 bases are TGCAGCGCCGACCCAGGTCGCGGGGGGGCCGAGGATACGCAGTATTTT.

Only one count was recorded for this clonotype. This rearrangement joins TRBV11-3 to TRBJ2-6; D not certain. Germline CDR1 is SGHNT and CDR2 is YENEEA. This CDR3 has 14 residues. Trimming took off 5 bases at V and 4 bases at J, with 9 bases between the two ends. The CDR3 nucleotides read TGTGCCAGCAGCCACCTGACAGGGGCCAACGTCCTGACTTTC. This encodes CASSHLTGANVLTF.

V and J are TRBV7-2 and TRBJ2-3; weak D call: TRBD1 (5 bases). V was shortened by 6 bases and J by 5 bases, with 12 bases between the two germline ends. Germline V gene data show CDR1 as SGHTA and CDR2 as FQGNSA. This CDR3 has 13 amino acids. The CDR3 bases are TGTGCCAGCAGTTTGTCCAGGGAAGATACGCAGTATTTT. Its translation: CASSLSREDTQYF.

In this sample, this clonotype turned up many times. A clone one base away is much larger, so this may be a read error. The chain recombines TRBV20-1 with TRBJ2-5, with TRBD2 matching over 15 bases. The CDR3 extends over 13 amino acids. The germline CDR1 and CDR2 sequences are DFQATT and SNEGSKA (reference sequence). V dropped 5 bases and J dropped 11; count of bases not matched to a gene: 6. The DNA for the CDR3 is TGCAGTGCTGGGTGGACTAGCGGGGGGGAGCAGTACTTC. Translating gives CSAGWTSGGEQYF.

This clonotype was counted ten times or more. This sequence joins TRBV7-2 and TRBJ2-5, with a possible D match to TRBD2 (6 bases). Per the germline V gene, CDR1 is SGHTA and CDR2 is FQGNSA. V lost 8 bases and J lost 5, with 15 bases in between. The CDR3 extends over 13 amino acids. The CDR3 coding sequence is TGTGCCAGCGCCGGGGGTTCTATGGAGACCCAGTACTTC. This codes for CASAGGSMETQYF.

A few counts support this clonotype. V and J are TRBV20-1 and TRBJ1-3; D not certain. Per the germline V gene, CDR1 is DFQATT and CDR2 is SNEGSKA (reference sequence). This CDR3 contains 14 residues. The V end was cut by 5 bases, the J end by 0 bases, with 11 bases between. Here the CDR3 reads CSALVWDSGNTIYF. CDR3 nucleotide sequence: TGCAGTGCTCTAGTATGGGACTCTGGAAACACCATATATTTT.

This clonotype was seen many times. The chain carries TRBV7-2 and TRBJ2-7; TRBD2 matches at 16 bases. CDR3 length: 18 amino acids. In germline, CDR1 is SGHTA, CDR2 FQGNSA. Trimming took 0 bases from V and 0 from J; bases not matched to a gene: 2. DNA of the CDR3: TGTGCCAGCAGCTTAGCGGGGACTAGCGGGGGGGCCTCCTACGAGCAGTACTTC. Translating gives CASSLAGTSGGASYEQYF.

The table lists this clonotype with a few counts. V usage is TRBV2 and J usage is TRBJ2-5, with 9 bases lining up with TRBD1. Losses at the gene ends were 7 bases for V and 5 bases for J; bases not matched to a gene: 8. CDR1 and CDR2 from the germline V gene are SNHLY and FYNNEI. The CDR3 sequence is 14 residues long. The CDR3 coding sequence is TGTGCCAGCACCCGACAGGGGGTTGGGGAGACCCAGTACTTC. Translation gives CASTRQGVGETQYF.

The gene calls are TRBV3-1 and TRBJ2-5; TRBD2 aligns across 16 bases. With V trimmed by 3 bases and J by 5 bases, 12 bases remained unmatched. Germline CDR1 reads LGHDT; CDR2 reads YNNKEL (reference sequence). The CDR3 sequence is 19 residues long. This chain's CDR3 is CASSHLGLAGGTPGETQYF. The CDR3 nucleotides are TGTGCCAGCAGCCACTTGGGACTAGCGGGAGGGACCCCGGGGGAGACCCAGTACTTC.

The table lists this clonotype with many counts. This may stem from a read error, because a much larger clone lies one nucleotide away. CDR3 amino acids: CASSSLMGHEQYF. As DNA, the CDR3 is TGTGCCAGCAGCTCCCTAATGGGCCACGAGCAGTACTTC. The chain carries TRBV7-2 and TRBJ2-7; D unresolved. The CDR3 is 13 amino acids. Trimming took off 4 bases at V and 5 bases at J, with 12 bases between the two ends. The germline V gene encodes CDR1 SGHTA and CDR2 FQGNSA.

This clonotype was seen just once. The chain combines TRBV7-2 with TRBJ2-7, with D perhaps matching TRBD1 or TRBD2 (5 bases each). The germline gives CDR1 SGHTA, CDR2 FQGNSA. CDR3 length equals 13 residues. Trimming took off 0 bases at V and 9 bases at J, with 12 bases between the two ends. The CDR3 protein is CASSLAQDGAQYF. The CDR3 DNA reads TGTGCCAGCAGCTTAGCGCAAGACGGGGCGCAGTACTTC.

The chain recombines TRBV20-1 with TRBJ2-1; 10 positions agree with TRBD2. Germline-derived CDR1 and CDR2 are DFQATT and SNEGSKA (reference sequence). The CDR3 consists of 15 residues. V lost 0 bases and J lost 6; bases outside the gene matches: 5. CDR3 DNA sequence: TGCAGTGCTAGAGATGTCCAGCGGGGGGGCAATGAGCAGTTCTTC. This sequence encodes CSARDVQRGGNEQFF.

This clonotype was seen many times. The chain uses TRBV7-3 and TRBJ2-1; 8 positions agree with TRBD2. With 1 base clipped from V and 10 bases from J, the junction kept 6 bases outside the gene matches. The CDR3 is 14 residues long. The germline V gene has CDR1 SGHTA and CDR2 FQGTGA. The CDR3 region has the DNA TGTGCCAGCAGCTTAAAAGCGGGGGCCGGCGAGCAGTTCTTC. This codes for CASSLKAGAGEQFF.